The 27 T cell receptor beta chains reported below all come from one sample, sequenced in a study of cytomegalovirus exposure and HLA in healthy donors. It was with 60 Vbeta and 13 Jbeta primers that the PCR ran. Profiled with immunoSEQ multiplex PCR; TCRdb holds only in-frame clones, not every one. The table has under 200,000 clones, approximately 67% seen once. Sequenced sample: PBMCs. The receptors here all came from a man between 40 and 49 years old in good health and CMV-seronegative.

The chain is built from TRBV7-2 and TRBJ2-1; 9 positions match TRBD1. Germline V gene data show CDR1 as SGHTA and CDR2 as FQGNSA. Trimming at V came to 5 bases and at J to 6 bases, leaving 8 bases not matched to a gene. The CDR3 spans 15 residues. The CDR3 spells CASSATGGQGNEQFF. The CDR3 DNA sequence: TGTGCCAGCAGCGCAACGGGGGGACAGGGCAATGAGCAGTTCTTC.

For the CDR3, the DNA is TGTGCCAGCAGTGAAGTAGCCGAGGGCTACGGGCAAGAGACCCAGTACTTC. Its protein product is CASSEVAEGYGQETQYF. The chain employs TRBV25-1 and TRBJ2-5; maybe TRBD2 (5 bases). V lost 2 bases to trimming and J lost 2 bases, with 18 bases between them. The CDR3 is 17 amino acids. CDR1 is MGHDK, CDR2 SYGVNS, per germline.

The CDR3 sequence is CAIQAGRSETQYF. CDR3 DNA sequence: TGTGCCATCCAGGCGGGTCGGTCAGAGACCCAGTACTTC. V gene TRBV10-3 combines with J gene TRBJ2-5; tentative D call: TRBD2 (5 bases). Trimming stripped 8 bases from V and 4 bases from J, with 14 bases between. This CDR3 comprises 13 residues. Germline CDR1 ENHRY, CDR2 SYGVKD.

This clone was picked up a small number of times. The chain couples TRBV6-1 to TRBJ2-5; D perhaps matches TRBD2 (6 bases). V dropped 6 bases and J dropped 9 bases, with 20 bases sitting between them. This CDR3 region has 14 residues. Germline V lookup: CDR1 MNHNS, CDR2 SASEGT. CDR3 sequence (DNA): TGTGCCAGCAGCCTGAGTAGGGAGGTGGGGGCCCAGTACTTC. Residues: CASSLSREVGAQYF.

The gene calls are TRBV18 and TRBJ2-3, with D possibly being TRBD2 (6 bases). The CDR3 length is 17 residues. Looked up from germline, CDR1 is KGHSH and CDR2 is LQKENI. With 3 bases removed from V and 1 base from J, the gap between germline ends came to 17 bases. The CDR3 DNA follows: TGTGCCAGCTCACCCGTGTTAGGGACTGGGGGCACAGATACGCAGTATTTT. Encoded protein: CASSPVLGTGGTDTQYF.

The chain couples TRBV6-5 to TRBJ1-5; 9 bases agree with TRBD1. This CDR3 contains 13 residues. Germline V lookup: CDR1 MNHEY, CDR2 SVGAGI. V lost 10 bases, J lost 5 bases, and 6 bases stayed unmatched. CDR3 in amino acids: CATLGTGHQPQHF. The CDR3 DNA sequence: TGTGCCACCCTGGGGACAGGGCATCAGCCCCAGCATTTT.

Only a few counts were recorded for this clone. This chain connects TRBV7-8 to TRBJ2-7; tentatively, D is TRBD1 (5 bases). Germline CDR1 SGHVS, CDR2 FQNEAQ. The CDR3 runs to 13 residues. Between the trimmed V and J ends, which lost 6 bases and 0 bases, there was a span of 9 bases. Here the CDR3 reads CASRAGYSYEQYF. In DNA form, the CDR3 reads TGTGCCAGCAGGGCAGGGTACTCCTACGAGCAGTACTTC.

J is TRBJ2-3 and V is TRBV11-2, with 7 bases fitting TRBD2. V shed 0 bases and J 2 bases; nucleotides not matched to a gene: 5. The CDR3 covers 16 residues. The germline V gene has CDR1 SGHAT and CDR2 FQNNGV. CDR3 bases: TGTGCCAGCAGCTTAGAAGGAGGGAGGGACACAGATACGCAGTATTTT. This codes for CASSLEGGRDTDTQYF.

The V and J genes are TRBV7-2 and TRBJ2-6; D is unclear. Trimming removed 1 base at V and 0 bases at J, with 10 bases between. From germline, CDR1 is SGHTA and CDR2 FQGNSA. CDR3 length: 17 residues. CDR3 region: CASSLVVSRSGANVLTF. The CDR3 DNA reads TGTGCCAGCAGCTTAGTCGTCTCGCGCTCTGGGGCCAACGTCCTGACTTTC. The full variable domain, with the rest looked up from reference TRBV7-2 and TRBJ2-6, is GAGVSQSPSNKVTEKGKDVELRCDPISGHTALYWYRQSLGQGLEFLIYFQGNSAPDKSGLPSDRFSAERTGGSVSTLTIQRTQQEDSAVYLCASSLVVSRSGANVLTFGAGSRLTVL.

The CDR3 nucleotides are TGTGCCAGCAGAGCAGGGGGCATAATGTATGGCTACACCTTC. Translating gives CASRAGGIMYGYTF. The chain carries TRBV6-6 and TRBJ1-2; 8 positions match TRBD1. Germline CDR1 MNHNY, CDR2 SVGAGI (reference sequence). CDR3 length: 14 amino acids. Trimming cost V 6 bases and J 5 bases; bases outside gene matches: 8.

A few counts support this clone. CDR3 loop: CASSYQENGANEKLFF. DNA for the CDR3: TGTGCCAGCAGTTATCAGGAGAACGGGGCTAATGAAAAACTGTTTTTT. The rearrangement links TRBV6-4 to TRBJ1-4; D is undetermined. This CDR3 spans 16 amino acids. Germline V gives CDR1 MRHNA, CDR2 SNTAGT. V dropped 5 bases and J dropped 3 bases, with 16 bases sitting between them.

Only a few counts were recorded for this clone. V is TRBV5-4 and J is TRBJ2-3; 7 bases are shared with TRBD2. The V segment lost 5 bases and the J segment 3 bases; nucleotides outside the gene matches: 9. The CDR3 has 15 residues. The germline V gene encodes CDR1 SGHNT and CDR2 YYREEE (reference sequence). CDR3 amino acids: CASSSKREGTDTQYF. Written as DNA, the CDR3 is TGTGCCAGCAGTTCTAAGAGGGAGGGGACAGATACGCAGTATTTT.

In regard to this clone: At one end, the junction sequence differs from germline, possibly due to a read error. CDR3 protein: CSSSLGTVYGYTF. In DNA, the CDR3 is TGTTCCAGCAGCTTAGGGACAGTATATGGCTACACCTTC. The V call is TRBV7-9, the J call TRBJ1-2, with 7 bases fitting TRBD1. Germline V lookup: CDR1 SEHNR, CDR2 FQNEAQ (reference sequence). The CDR3 consists of 13 residues. The whole variable domain, filled in from reference TRBV7-9 and TRBJ1-2, reads DTGVSQNPRHKITKRGQNVTFRCDPISEHNRLYWYRQTLGQGPEFLTYFQNEAQLEKSRLLSDRFSAERPKGSFSTLEIQRTEQGDSAMYLCSSSLGTVYGYTFGSGTRLTVV.

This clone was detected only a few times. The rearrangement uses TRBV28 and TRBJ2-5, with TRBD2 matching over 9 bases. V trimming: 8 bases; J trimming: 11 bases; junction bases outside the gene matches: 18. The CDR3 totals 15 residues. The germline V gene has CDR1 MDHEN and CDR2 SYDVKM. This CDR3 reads CASFERGARVVQQYF. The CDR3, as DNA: TGTGCCAGCTTTGAGCGGGGGGCCCGGGTGGTGCAGCAGTACTTC.

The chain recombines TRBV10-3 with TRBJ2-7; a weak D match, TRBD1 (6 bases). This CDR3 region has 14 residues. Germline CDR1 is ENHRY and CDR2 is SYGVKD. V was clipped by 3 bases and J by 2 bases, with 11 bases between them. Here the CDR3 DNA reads TGTGCCATCAGTGACTCTTGGACAGCCTACGAGCAGTACTTC. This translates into CAISDSWTAYEQYF.

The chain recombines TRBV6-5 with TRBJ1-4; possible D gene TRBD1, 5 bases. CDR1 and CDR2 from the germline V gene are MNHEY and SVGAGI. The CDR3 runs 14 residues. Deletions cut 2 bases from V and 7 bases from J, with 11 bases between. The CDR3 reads CASSYTGGSEKLFF. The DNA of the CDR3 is TGTGCCAGCAGTTACACGGGGGGTAGTGAAAAACTGTTTTTT.

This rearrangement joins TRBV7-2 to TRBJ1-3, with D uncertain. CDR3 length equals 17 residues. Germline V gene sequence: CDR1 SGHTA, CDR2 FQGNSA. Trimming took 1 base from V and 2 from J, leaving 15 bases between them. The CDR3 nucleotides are TGTGCCAGCAGCTTAGGTCTCTTGGCAGGCCCTGGAAACACCATATATTTT. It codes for CASSLGLLAGPGNTIYF.

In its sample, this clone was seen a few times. CDR3 sequence (DNA): TGTGCCAGCAGTTTGGCGGGACAGTCCTACTCGAGCTCCTACGAGCAGTACTTC. The encoded protein is CASSLAGQSYSSSYEQYF. The chain recombines TRBV28 with TRBJ2-7; tentative D call: TRBD1 (7 bases). The V gene lost 3 bases and the J gene lost 0 bases, with 21 bases spanning the gap. Germline CDR1 and CDR2: MDHEN and SYDVKM. The CDR3 is made up of 18 amino acids.

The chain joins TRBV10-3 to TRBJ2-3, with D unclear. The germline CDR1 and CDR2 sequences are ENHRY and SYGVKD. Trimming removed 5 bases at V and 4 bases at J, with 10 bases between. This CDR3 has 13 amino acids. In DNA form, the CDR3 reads TGTGCCATCAGTTTTGAGTTGCCAGATACGCAGTATTTT. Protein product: CAISFELPDTQYF.

Here the CDR3 DNA reads TGTGCCAGCAGCTTAGATATAACGGGGGGTGTTTTCTTT. This codes for CASSLDITGGVFF. The genes are TRBV11-2 and TRBJ1-1; perhaps TRBD1 as D (5 bases). CDR1 is SGHAT, CDR2 FQNNGV, per germline. The CDR3 runs to 13 residues. Trimming pared 0 bases from V and 13 bases from J, leaving 15 bases between. The whole variable domain, remainder taken from reference TRBV11-2 and TRBJ1-1, is EAGVAQSPRYKIIEKRQSVAFWCNPISGHATLYWYQQILGQGPKLLIQFQNNGVVDDSQLPKDRFSAERLKGVDSTLKIQPAKLEDSAVYLCASSLDITGGVFFGQGTRLTVV.

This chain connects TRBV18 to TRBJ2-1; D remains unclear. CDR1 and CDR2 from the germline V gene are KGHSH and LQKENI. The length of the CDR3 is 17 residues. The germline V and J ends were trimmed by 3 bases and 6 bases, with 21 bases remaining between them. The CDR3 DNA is TGTGCCAGCTCACCTTGGCTCTTTCGGAGAGTGCTCAATGAGCAGTTCTTC. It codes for CASSPWLFRRVLNEQFF.

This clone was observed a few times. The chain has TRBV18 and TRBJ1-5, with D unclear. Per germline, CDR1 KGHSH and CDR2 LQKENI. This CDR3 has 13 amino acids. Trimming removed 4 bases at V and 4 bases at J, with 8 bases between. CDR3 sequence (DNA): TGTGCCAGCTCACGGGCGACAAATCAGCCCCAGCATTTT. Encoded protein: CASSRATNQPQHF.

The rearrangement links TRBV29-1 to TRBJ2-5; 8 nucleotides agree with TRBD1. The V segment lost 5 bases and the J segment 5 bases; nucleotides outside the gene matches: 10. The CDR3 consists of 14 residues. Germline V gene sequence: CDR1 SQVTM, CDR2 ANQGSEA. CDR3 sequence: CSVISDRESETQYF. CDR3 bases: TGCAGCGTTATCTCGGACAGGGAATCGGAGACCCAGTACTTC.

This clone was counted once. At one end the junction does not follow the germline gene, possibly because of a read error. CDR3 DNA: TGTTCCAGCAGCCGAGGGACAGCAAGCGAGCAGTACTTC. It yields the protein CSSSRGTASEQYF. The rearrangement joins TRBV7-9 to TRBJ2-7; 7 nucleotides match TRBD1. The length of the CDR3 is 13 residues. CDR1 SEHNR and CDR2 FQNEAQ come from the germline V gene (reference sequence). The variable domain in full, completed from reference TRBV7-9 and TRBJ2-7, reads DTGVSQNPRHKITKRGQNVTFRCDPISEHNRLYWYRQTLGQGPEFLTYFQNEAQLEKSRLLSDRFSAERPKGSFSTLEIQRTEQGDSAMYLCSSSRGTASEQYFGPGTRLTVT.

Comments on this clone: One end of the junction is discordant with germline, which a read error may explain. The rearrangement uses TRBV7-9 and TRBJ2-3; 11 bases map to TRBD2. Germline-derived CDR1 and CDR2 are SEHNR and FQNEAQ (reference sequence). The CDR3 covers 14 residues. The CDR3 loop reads CSSSIRLAGDTQYF. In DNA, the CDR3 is TGTTCCAGCAGCATACGACTAGCGGGGGATACGCAGTATTTT.

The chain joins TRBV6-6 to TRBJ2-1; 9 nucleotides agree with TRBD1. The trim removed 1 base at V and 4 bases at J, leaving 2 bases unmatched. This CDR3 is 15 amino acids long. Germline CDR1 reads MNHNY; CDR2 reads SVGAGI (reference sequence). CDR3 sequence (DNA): TGTGCCAGCAGTTACTATGGGACAGGGTACAATGAGCAGTTCTTC. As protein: CASSYYGTGYNEQFF.

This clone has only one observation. CDR3 region: CASSSRASGSHTQYF. CDR3 in DNA: TGCGCCAGCAGCTCTAGGGCTAGCGGGAGTCATACGCAGTATTTT. The chain carries TRBV5-1 and TRBJ2-3, with 10 bases identical to TRBD2. This CDR3 is 15 amino acids long. Germline V gene data show CDR1 as SGHRS and CDR2 as YFSETQ. V lost 3 bases, J lost 7 bases, and 8 bases stayed unmatched.